One sample yielded the 26 T cell receptor beta chains listed below, sequenced in a study of blood T cell repertoires in COVID-19. Using immunoSEQ multiplex PCR, the repertoire was profiled, and TCRdb retains in-frame clones only, with some absent. The data hold roughly 54,000 clones, with 91% observed a single time. Material for sequencing was peripheral blood. The receptors were gathered from a woman aged 55-69 years with active or convalescent COVID-19.

This chain uses TRBV19 with TRBJ2-7; D might be TRBD2 (6 bases). The CDR3 length is 13 residues. Germline V gives CDR1 LNHDA, CDR2 SQIVND (reference sequence). The germline V and J ends were trimmed by 10 bases and 0 bases, with 13 bases remaining between them. CDR3 coding DNA: TGTGCCACCAGGCGGGAAAGCTCCTACGAGCAGTACTTC. Residues: CATRRESSYEQYF.

The V gene is TRBV7-8, the J gene TRBJ1-5; unclear D gene. CDR3 length: 14 amino acids. The ends were cut back, 5 bases at V and 2 bases at J, with 10 bases in the middle. The germline V gene has CDR1 SGHVS and CDR2 FQNEAQ. The CDR3 region has the DNA TGTGCCAGCAGCCCCGCAGAGGGCAATCAGCCCCAGCATTTT. As protein: CASSPAEGNQPQHF.

The J gene is TRBJ2-1, the V gene TRBV19; 16 nucleotides line up with TRBD2. With 8 bases clipped from V and 9 bases from J, the junction kept 4 bases outside the gene matches. The CDR3 length is 14 residues. Germline V gene data show CDR1 as LNHDA and CDR2 as SQIVND (reference sequence). The CDR3 sequence: CASSGLAGGFEQFF. The CDR3 nucleotides are TGTGCCAGTTCGGGACTAGCGGGAGGGTTTGAGCAGTTCTTC.

The rearrangement links TRBV28 to TRBJ1-5; possible D gene TRBD1, 5 bases. V lost 0 bases to trimming and J lost 4 bases, with 10 bases between them. Germline V CDR1 and CDR2: MDHEN, SYDVKM. CDR3 size: 15 residues. The CDR3, as DNA: TGTGCCAGCAGTTTATGGCAGGGCCGAAATCAGCCCCAGCATTTT. Encoded protein: CASSLWQGRNQPQHF.

The V and J genes are TRBV28 and TRBJ2-7; TRBD2 is a possible D gene (5 bases). This CDR3 has 16 amino acids. Trimming cost V 5 bases and J 0 bases, with 17 bases left between them. Per germline, CDR1 MDHEN and CDR2 SYDVKM. CDR3 sequence reads: CASSKITAAYSYEQYF. The CDR3 region has the DNA TGTGCCAGCAGTAAAATAACAGCGGCCTACTCCTACGAGCAGTACTTC.

The chain links TRBV6-6 to TRBJ2-7, with TRBD2 identical over 14 bases. This CDR3 is 15 amino acids long. Trimming cost V 6 bases and J 5 bases; bases outside gene matches: 6. Germline assignment: CDR1 MNHNY and CDR2 SVGAGI (reference sequence). The CDR3 is CASSPGLAGADEQYF. DNA of the CDR3: TGTGCCAGCAGCCCGGGACTAGCGGGAGCTGACGAGCAGTACTTC.

V gene TRBV7-6 combines with J gene TRBJ1-4, with TRBD1 as a possible D gene (5 bases). The CDR3 runs to 16 residues. The V gene's germline CDR1 is SGHVS and CDR2 FNYEAQ. V lost 2 bases, J lost 4 bases, and 14 bases lay in between. For the CDR3, the DNA is TGTGCCAGCAGCTTACAATCAGGGCCCTTTAATGAAAAACTGTTTTTT. This translates into CASSLQSGPFNEKLFF.

This clone has a single count. The V call is TRBV3-1 (or the pseudogene TRBV3-2), the J call TRBJ2-3; possible D gene TRBD2, 5 bases. Germline CDR1 and CDR2: LGHDT and YNNKEL (reference sequence). V gave up 7 bases and J gave up 0 bases, with 14 bases separating them. This CDR3 spans 15 amino acids. The CDR3 region has the DNA TGTGCCAGCAACCAGCACGGGGAGAGCACAGATACGCAGTATTTT. Its protein is CASNQHGESTDTQYF.

This sequence joins TRBV27 and TRBJ1-5; D might be TRBD1 (6 bases). CDR3 length equals 15 residues. The germline gives CDR1 MNHEY, CDR2 SMNVEV (reference sequence). V was trimmed by 2 bases and J by 0 bases, leaving 8 bases between them. In DNA, the CDR3 is TGTGCCAGCAGTTTAACAGGGTATAGCAATCAGCCCCAGCATTTT. Its translation: CASSLTGYSNQPQHF.

J is TRBJ2-4 and V is TRBV4-1; possible D gene TRBD1, 5 bases. The germline V and J ends were trimmed by 2 bases and 0 bases, with 11 bases remaining between them. CDR1 and CDR2 from the germline V gene are MGHRA and YSYEKL. The CDR3 contains 16 residues. This chain's CDR3 is CASSQPTAAAKNIQYF. DNA of the CDR3: TGCGCCAGCAGCCAACCGACAGCAGCAGCCAAAAACATTCAGTACTTC.

The DNA of the CDR3 is TGTGCCAGCAGTCCAAGGACAGGCGGGGGGGGTAATCAGCCCCAGCATTTT. Its protein product is CASSPRTGGGGNQPQHF. This chain links TRBV6-2 or TRBV6-3 with TRBJ1-5; 7 nucleotides agree with TRBD1. J was trimmed by 4 bases and V by 5 bases; bases with no gene match: 14. This CDR3 spans 17 amino acids. Per germline, CDR1 MNHEY and CDR2 SVGEGT.

The chain carries TRBV28 and TRBJ2-7; D possibly corresponds to TRBD2 (5 bases). The CDR3 consists of 15 residues. V lost 7 bases, J lost 0 bases, and 16 bases lay in between. CDR1 MDHEN and CDR2 SYDVKM come from the germline V gene. CDR3 loop: CASIEGRTTSYEQYF. CDR3 nucleotides: TGTGCCAGCATTGAGGGCAGAACGACCTCCTACGAGCAGTACTTC.

V usage is TRBV24-1 and J usage is TRBJ2-1, with 9 bases matching TRBD1. CDR1 KGHDR and CDR2 SFDVKD come from the germline V gene. With V trimmed by 2 bases and J by 9 bases, 10 bases remained unmatched. The CDR3 is made up of 16 amino acids. The CDR3 nucleotides are TGTGCCACCAGTGATTCCGGGACAGGGCTGAAGGGTGAGCAGTTCTTC. Translation gives CATSDSGTGLKGEQFF.

V and J are TRBV3-1 (or the pseudogene TRBV3-2) and TRBJ2-1; the D gene is possibly TRBD2 (6 bases). The ends were cut back, 3 bases at V and 16 bases at J, with 10 bases in the middle. The CDR3 is 10 amino acids. Germline lookup yields CDR1 LGHDT and CDR2 YNNKEL (reference sequence). CDR3 region: CASSQTRIFF. The CDR3 nucleotides are TGTGCCAGCAGCCAGACTAGGATCTTCTTC.

This chain uses TRBV10-1 with TRBJ2-7; maybe TRBD2 (5 bases). The CDR3 runs to 14 residues. Germline V CDR1 and CDR2: WNHNN, SYGVQD (reference sequence). With 6 bases removed from V and 2 bases from J, the gap between germline ends came to 14 bases. The CDR3 coding sequence is TGCGCCAGCAGCCGAACCGGGAATACCTACGAGCAGTACTTC. This encodes CASSRTGNTYEQYF.

The chain links TRBV29-1 to TRBJ1-2, with TRBD1 as a possible D gene (6 bases). This CDR3 has 13 amino acids. With 2 bases removed from V and 6 bases from J, the gap between germline ends came to 13 bases. Germline CDR1 reads SQVTM; CDR2 reads ANQGSEA. The CDR3 coding sequence is TGCAGCGTTGAATTCGCGGGGGCCAATGGCTACACCTTC. Translation: CSVEFAGANGYTF.

The table lists this clone with a count of one. The chain carries TRBV25-1 and TRBJ1-1; TRBD1 agrees at 9 bases. The germline CDR1 and CDR2 sequences are MGHDK and SYGVNS. V lost 2 bases, J lost 7 bases, and 8 bases stayed unmatched. The CDR3 has 15 residues. The CDR3 DNA is TGTGCCAGCAGTGAACCCCGACAGGGGGATATTGAAGCTTTCTTT. Its translation is CASSEPRQGDIEAFF.

The rearrangement links TRBV7-3 to TRBJ1-1, with D possibly matching TRBD1 (5 bases). The CDR3 runs to 13 residues. The V gene's germline CDR1 is SGHTA and CDR2 FQGTGA. Trimming cost V 7 bases and J 3 bases, with 12 bases left between them. The CDR3 nucleotides read TGTGCCAGCAAGACAACCAGGGACACTGAAGCTTTCTTT. Translated, it gives CASKTTRDTEAFF. The entire variable domain, with the rest obtained from reference TRBV7-3 and TRBJ1-1, is as follows: GAGVSQTPSNKVTEKGKYVELRCDPISGHTALYWYRQSLGQGPEFLIYFQGTGAADDSGLPNDRFFAVRPEGSVSTLKIQRTERGDSAVYLCASKTTRDTEAFFGQGTRLTVV.

The chain has TRBV27 and TRBJ1-3; D may be TRBD1 (5 bases). This CDR3 contains 18 residues. CDR1 and CDR2 (germline): MNHEY, SMNVEV (reference sequence). V was clipped by 5 bases and J by 0 bases, with 20 bases between them. CDR3 sequence: CASSPTLITGYSGNTIYF. DNA of the CDR3: TGTGCCAGCAGTCCGACGCTGATAACAGGATACTCTGGAAACACCATATATTTT.

V usage is TRBV28 and J usage is TRBJ1-1; D not resolved. The ends were cut back, 2 bases at V and 0 bases at J, with 7 bases in the middle. CDR1 MDHEN and CDR2 SYDVKM come from the germline V gene. This CDR3 has 14 amino acids. CDR3 sequence reads: CASSLAELNTEAFF. The CDR3 nucleotides read TGTGCCAGCAGTTTAGCCGAGTTGAACACTGAAGCTTTCTTT.

The V and J genes are TRBV5-4 and TRBJ2-7; TRBD2 aligns across 11 bases. Germline V lookup: CDR1 SGHNT, CDR2 YYREEE (reference sequence). The V segment lost 0 bases and the J segment 3 bases; nucleotides outside the gene matches: 5. The CDR3 loop spans 16 amino acids. Written as DNA, the CDR3 is TGTGCCAGCAGCTTGGAGGCTAGCGGGAGGAGCTACGAGCAGTACTTC. Its translation is CASSLEASGRSYEQYF. The complete variable domain, with remaining parts taken from reference TRBV5-4 and TRBJ2-7, reads ETGVTQSPTHLIKTRGQQVTLRCSSQSGHNTVSWYQQALGQGPQFIFQYYREEENGRGNFPPRFSGLQFPNYSSELNVNALELDDSALYLCASSLEASGRSYEQYFGPGTRLTVT.

The J gene is TRBJ1-1, the V gene TRBV6-5; weak D call: TRBD1 (6 bases). V dropped 4 bases and J dropped 4 bases, with 13 bases sitting between them. The CDR3 extends over 14 amino acids. CDR1 and CDR2 from the germline V gene are MNHEY and SVGAGI. CDR3 coding DNA: TGTGCCAGCAGTTCCAGGGGTAGGGCCACTGAAGCTTTCTTT. This codes for CASSSRGRATEAFF.

The chain is built from TRBV6-5 and TRBJ1-2; unclear D gene. The CDR3 has 14 residues. V lost 6 bases and J lost 4, with 15 bases in between. Germline-derived CDR1 and CDR2 are MNHEY and SVGAGI. Here the CDR3 reads CASSGIGRAYGYTF. The CDR3 DNA follows: TGTGCCAGCAGCGGGATAGGACGGGCCTATGGCTACACCTTC.

The chain is built from TRBV10-3 and TRBJ1-6; tentatively, D is TRBD1 (6 bases). The germline CDR1 and CDR2 sequences are ENHRY and SYGVKD. The CDR3 length is 16 residues. V lost 0 bases, J lost 7 bases, and 13 bases lay in between. The CDR3: CAISESVGARNSPLHF. CDR3 nucleotides: TGTGCCATCAGTGAGTCGGTGGGGGCTCGGAATTCACCCCTCCACTTT.

The chain links TRBV10-3 to TRBJ2-1; TRBD2 agrees at 7 bases. Looked up from germline, CDR1 is ENHRY and CDR2 is SYGVKD. The CDR3 has 15 residues. V lost 6 bases to trimming and J lost 9 bases; unmatched junction nucleotides: 14. CDR3 sequence reads: CAISPGLEVSSEQFF. The CDR3 DNA sequence: TGTGCCATCAGCCCAGGACTAGAGGTATCCAGTGAGCAGTTCTTC.

This clone was counted once. J is TRBJ1-2 and V is TRBV7-9; D gene unclear. The CDR3 loop spans 11 amino acids. V shed 5 bases and J shed 3 bases, with 4 bases lying between them. The germline V gene has CDR1 SEHNR and CDR2 FQNEAQ (reference sequence). CDR3: CASSPDYGYTF. As DNA, the CDR3 is TGTGCCAGCAGCCCGGACTATGGCTACACCTTC. Using reference TRBV7-9 and TRBJ1-2 for the parts outside the CDR3, the full variable domain is DTGVSQNPRHKITKRGQNVTFRCDPISEHNRLYWYRQTLGQGPEFLTYFQNEAQLEKSRLLSDRFSAERPKGSFSTLEIQRTEQGDSAMYLCASSPDYGYTFGSGTRLTVV.